This TCR beta chain was sequenced in a study of blood T cell repertoires in COVID-19 (dated by TCRdb to the early 2020s). With respect to the entire study: Samples covering the acute and convalescent phases of COVID-19 were provided by collaborators in the United States, Italy and Spain. The material from the prospective study consisted of cDNA or gDNA derived from T cells, B-cell-depleted T cells, or PBMCs. Subjects who had been exposed to COVID-19, were actively infected with it, or had recovered from it provided the deeply sampled blood TCRbeta repertoires that made up the dataset. The repertoires were made available in a free public database intended to serve as a resource for research on the immune response to SARS-CoV-2. Samples came from the ongoing ImmuneRACE study (first 160 participants) plus 1,254 subjects from 6 global collaborators. A de-identified subject ID, COVID-19 status, age in years and sex were almost always included in the sample metadata. Where available, HLA class I and class II types were taken from metadata supplied by the sample provider and were not determined by assay-based typing. Study-wide conclusions, independent of this receptor: The amount of clinical and demographic metadata varied by source and participant and was provided uncurated.

Collaborating institutions collected whole blood in K2EDTA tubes following their own protocols. For TCRbeta analysis, collaborators shipped samples in one of three forms: frozen whole blood, isolated PBMCs, or DNA extracted from either of those sample types. The CDR3 goes from the cysteine to the phenylalanine over 17 residues. Only the CDR3 DNA stays, 51 bases, in frame from base 1. V and J are trimmed by 6 bases and 1 base, and the gene matches miss 12 bases of the junction. CDR1 and CDR2, per the germline V gene, are SGHDT and YYEEEE. Details on this clone: Its specific antigen is unknown. No qualities accompany the bases; no much larger clone lies one base away.

TCRbeta CDR3 regions were amplified from genomic DNA using the immunoSEQ Assay, a bias-controlled multiplex PCR. From the authors' description of their analysis: Within the assay, amplification of reference gene primers was used to estimate how many nucleated cells each sample contained. To quantify the absolute abundance of each unique TCRbeta CDR3 rearrangement, sequence reads were collapsed and filtered. For each sample, productive Simpson clonality was calculated as the square root of Simpson's diversity index over productive rearrangements. Drawn from immuneACCESS, this table holds only the in-frame rearrangements with V and J called that TCRdb kept. Clones are partly lost; checked studies trace under half to an unresolved V gene and leave the rest unexplained. V and J calls and clone size are given by that table; D and trimming were obtained from the DNA. This sample lists roughly 100,000 clones; approximately 86% were detected once. The ten most abundant clones make up about 17% of the sample.

Sequenced material: peripheral blood. This TCR came from a woman older than 75 with acute or convalescent COVID-19. The sequence joins TRBV5-6 to TRBJ1-5; TRBD1 agrees with 8 junctional bases. This receptor has the CDR3 CASTPFTGQGSNQPQHF. The DNA sequence reads TGTGCCAGCACCCCATTTACCGGACAGGGAAGCAATCAGCCCCAGCATTTT.